This record looks at one T cell receptor (beta chain) sequence and its context. These data belong to a study of blood T cell repertoires in COVID-19. Profiled with immunoSEQ multiplex PCR; TCRdb holds only in-frame clones, not every one. Of around 260,000 clones in the sample, approximately 92% were seen once. Germline V lookup: CDR1 MDHEN, CDR2 SYDVKM. V gave up 8 bases and J gave up 9 bases, with 11 bases separating them. The CDR3 length is 12 residues. Sample: peripheral blood. V gene TRBV28 combines with J gene TRBJ1-6, with D unclear. The source is a person aged 18-30 years with COVID-19, enrolled during active disease. The CDR3 DNA is TGTGCCAGCGAATATGCAGGTTCACCCCTCCACTTT. Translated, it gives CASEYAGSPLHF.